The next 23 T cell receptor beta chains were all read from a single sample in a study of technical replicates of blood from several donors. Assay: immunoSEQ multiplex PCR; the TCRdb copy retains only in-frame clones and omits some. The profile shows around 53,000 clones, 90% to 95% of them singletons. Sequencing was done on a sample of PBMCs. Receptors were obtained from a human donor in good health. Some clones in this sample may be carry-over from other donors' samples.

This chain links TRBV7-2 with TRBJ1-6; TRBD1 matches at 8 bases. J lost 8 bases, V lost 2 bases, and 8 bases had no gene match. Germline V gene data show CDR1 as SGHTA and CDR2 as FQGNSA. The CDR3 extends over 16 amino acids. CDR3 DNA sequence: TGTGCCAGCAGCTTACCGGGCAGGGGGCTGTATTCACCCCTCCACTTT. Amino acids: CASSLPGRGLYSPLHF. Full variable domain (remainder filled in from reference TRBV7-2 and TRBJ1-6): GAGVSQSPSNKVTEKGKDVELRCDPISGHTALYWYRQSLGQGLEFLIYFQGNSAPDKSGLPSDRFSAERTGGSVSTLTIQRTQQEDSAVYLCASSLPGRGLYSPLHFGNGTRLTVT.

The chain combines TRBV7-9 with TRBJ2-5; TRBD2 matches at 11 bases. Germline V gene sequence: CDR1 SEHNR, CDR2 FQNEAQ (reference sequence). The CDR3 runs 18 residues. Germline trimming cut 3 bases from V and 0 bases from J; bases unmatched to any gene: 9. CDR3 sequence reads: CASSFSTSGDRYQETQYF. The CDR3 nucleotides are TGTGCCAGCAGCTTCTCGACTAGCGGGGATAGGTACCAAGAGACCCAGTACTTC.

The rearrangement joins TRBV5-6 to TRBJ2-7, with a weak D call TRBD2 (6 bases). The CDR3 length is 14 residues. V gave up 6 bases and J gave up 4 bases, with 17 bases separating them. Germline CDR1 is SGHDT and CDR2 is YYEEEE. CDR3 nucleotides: TGTGCCAGCACACTCGTCAGGGACTCTTACGAGCAGTACTTC. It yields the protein CASTLVRDSYEQYF.

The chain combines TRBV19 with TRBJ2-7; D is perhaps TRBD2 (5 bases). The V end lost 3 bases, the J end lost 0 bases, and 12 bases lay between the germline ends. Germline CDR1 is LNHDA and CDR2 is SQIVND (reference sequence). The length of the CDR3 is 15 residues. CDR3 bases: TGTGCCAGTAGTATCGGGGAGCCCAGCTCCTACGAGCAGTACTTC. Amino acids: CASSIGEPSSYEQYF.

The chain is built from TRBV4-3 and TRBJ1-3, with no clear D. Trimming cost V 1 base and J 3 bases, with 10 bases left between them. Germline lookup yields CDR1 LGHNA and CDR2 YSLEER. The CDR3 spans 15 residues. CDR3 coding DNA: TGCGCCAGCAGCCAAGCCACGGGAGTTGGAAACACCATATATTTT. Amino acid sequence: CASSQATGVGNTIYF.

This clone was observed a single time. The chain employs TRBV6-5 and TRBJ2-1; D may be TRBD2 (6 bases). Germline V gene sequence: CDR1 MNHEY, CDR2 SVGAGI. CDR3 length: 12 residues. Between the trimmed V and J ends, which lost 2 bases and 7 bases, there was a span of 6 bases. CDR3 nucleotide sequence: TGTGCCAGCAGTTACGGGGGGAATGAGCAGTTCTTC. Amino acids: CASSYGGNEQFF.

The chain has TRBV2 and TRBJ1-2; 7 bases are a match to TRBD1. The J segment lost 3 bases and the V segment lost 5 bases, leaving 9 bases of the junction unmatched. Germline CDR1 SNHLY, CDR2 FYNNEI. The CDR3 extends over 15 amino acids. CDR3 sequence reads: CASSKPTGIDYGYTF. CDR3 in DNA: TGTGCCAGCAGTAAACCGACAGGGATCGACTATGGCTACACCTTC.

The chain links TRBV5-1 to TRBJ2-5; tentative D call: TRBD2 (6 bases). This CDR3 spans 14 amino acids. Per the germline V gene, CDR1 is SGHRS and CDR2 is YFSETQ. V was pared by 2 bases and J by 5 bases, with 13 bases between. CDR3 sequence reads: CASSFNGGGETQYF. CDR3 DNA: TGCGCCAGCAGCTTCAACGGGGGTGGGGAGACCCAGTACTTC.

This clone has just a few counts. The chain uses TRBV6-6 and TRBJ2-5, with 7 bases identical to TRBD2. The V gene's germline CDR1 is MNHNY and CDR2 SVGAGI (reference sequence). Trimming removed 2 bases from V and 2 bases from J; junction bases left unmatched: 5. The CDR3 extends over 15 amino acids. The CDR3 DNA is TGTGCCAGCAGTTACGGGAGGGACCGACAAGAGACCCAGTACTTC. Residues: CASSYGRDRQETQYF.

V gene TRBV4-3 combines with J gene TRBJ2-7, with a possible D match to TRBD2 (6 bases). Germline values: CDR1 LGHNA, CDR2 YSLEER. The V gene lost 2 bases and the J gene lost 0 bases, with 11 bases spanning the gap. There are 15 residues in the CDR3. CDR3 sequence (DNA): TGCGCCAGCAGCCAAACTAGCCTGAGCTCCTACGAGCAGTACTTC. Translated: CASSQTSLSSYEQYF.

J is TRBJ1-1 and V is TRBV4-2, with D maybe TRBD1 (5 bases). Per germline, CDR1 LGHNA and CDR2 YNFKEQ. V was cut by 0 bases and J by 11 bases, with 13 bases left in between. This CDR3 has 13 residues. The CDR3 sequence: CASSQDRVGDAFF. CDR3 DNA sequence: TGTGCCAGCAGCCAAGATCGGGTAGGGGATGCTTTCTTT.

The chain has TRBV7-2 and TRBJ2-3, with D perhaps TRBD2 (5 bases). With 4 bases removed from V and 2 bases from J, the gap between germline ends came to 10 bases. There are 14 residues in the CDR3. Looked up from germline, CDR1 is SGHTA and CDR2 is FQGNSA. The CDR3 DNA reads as TGTGCCAGCAGCTCGGACTCATACACAGATACGCAGTATTTT. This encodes CASSSDSYTDTQYF.

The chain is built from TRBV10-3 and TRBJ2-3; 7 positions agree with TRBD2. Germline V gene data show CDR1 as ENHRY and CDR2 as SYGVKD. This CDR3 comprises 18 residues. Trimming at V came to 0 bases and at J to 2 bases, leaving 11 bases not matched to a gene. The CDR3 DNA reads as TGTGCCATCAGTGAGTCGAATCCGGCGGGAGTGGACACAGATACGCAGTATTTT. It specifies CAISESNPAGVDTDTQYF.

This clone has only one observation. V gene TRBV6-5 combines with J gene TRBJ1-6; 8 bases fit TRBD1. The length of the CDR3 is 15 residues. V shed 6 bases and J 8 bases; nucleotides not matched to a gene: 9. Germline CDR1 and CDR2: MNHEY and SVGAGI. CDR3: CASSATGTGHSPLHF. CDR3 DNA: TGTGCCAGCAGCGCAACCGGGACAGGTCATTCACCCCTCCACTTT.

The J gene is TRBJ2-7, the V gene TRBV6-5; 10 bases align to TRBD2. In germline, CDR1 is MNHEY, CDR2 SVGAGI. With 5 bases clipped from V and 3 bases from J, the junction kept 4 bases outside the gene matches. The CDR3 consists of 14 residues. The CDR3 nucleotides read TGTGCCAGCAGTGCGAGGACTAGCGGCTACGAGCAGTACTTC. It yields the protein CASSARTSGYEQYF.

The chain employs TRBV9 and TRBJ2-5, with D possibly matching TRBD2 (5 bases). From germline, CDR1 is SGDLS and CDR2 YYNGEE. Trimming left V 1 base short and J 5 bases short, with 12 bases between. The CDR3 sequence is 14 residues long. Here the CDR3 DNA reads TGTGCCAGCAGCGTATCCGGGATGCGGGAGACCCAGTACTTC. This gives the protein CASSVSGMRETQYF.

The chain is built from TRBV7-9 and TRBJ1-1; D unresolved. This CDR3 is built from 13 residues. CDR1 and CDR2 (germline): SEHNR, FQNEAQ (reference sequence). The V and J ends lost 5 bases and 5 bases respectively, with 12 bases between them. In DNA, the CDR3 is TGTGCCAGCAGCCTGGACGGGAGGACTGAAGCTTTCTTT. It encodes CASSLDGRTEAFF. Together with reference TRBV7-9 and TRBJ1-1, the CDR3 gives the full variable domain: DTGVSQNPRHKITKRGQNVTFRCDPISEHNRLYWYRQTLGQGPEFLTYFQNEAQLEKSRLLSDRFSAERPKGSFSTLEIQRTEQGDSAMYLCASSLDGRTEAFFGQGTRLTVV.

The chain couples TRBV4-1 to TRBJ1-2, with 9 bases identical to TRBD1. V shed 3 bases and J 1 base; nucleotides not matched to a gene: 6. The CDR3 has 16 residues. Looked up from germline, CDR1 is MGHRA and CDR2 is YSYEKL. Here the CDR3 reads CASSHPTGGGNYGYTF. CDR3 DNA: TGCGCCAGCAGCCACCCAACAGGGGGCGGTAACTATGGCTACACCTTC.

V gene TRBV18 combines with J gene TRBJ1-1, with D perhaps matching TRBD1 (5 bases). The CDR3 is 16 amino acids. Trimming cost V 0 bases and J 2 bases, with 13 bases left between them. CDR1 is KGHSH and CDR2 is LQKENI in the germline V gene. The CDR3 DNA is TGTGCCAGCTCACCACCGGGGTCTCAGGGAAACACTGAAGCTTTCTTT. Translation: CASSPPGSQGNTEAFF.

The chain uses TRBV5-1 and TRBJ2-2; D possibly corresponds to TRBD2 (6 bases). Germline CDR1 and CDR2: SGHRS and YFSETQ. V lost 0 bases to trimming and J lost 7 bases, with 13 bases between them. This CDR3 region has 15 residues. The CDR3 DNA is TGCGCCAGCAGCTTGGTAGGCGGGGCCGGCGGGGAGCTGTTTTTT. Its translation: CASSLVGGAGGELFF.

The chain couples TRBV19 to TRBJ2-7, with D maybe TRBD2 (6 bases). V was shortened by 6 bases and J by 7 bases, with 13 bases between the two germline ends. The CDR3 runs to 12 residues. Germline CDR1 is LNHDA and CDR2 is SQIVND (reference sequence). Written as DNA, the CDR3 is TGTGCCAGTAGCCAGGGACTCTCGGAGCAGTACTTC. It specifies CASSQGLSEQYF.

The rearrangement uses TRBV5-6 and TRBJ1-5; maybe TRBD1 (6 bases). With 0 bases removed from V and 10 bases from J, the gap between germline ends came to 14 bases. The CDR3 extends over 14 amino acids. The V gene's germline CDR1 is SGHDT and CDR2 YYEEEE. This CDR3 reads CASSLAQGRVPQHF. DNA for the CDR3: TGTGCCAGCAGCTTGGCTCAGGGGAGAGTTCCCCAGCATTTT.

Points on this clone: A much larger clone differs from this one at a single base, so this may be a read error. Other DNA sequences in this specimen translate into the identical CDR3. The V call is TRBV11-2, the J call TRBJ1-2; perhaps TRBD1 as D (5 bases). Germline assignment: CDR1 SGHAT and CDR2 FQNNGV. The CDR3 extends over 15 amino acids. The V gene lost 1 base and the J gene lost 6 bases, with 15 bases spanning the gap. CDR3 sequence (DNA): TGTGCCAGCAGCTTAGTAGACAGAGATAGGCATGGCTACACCTTC. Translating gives CASSLVDRDRHGYTF.